This T cell receptor beta chain was recorded in a study of blood T cells in healthy people across ages. About the research overall: About one barcoded beta molecule per two T cells was the capture yield of template switching.

In its sample, this clonotype was seen a few times. Its matching antigen is unknown. Sample-barcoded 5' priming and a J-beta primer mix drove a second PCR of about 6 to 12 cycles. Template switching added a 12-random-nucleotide identifier to every cDNA molecule. A single record per CDR3 protein comes from TCRdb applying MiXCR to the 5' RACE reads. This sample has hundreds of thousands of distinct CDR3 sequences, with about 20% found just once. All donors came from Russia, were Caucasian and healthy, and spanned ages about 6 to 90. Trimming stripped 3 bases from V and 1 base from J, with 9 bases between. Germline CDR1 and CDR2: DFQATT and SNEGSKA (reference sequence). The CDR3 length is 13 residues. The study's findings and limits: Naive CD4+ cells and diversity were both higher in long-lived donors than in aged donors.

The sample taken for sequencing was blood. This clonotype was obtained from a man in his 70s in good health. V usage is TRBV20-1 and J usage is TRBJ2-5; D is unclear. The CDR3 here is CSASWFAQETQYF. In DNA form, the CDR3 reads TGCAGTGCTAGTTGGTTCGCCCAAGAGACCCAGTACTTC.